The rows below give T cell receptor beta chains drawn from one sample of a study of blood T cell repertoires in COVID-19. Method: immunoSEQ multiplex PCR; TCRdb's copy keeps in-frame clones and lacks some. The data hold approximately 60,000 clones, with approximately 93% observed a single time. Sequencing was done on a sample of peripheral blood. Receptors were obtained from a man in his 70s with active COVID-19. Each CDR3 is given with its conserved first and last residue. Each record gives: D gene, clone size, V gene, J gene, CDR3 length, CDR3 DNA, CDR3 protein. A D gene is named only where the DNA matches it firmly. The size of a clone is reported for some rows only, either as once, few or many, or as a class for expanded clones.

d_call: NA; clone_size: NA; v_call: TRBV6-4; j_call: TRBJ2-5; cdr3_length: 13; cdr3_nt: TGTGCCAGCAACTCCCAGGGGCAAGAGACCCAGTACTTC; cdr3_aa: CASNSQGQETQYF
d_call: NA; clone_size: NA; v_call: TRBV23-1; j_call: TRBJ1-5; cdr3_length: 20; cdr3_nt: TGCGCCAGCAGTCAATCTGGGGGGGGACTTCCGCACAGACGGTGGCAGCCCCAGCATTTT; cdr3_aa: CASSQSGGGLPHRRWQPQHF
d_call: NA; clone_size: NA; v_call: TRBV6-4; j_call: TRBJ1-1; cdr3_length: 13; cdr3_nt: TGTGCCAGCAGTGTCGAGGGTTCTGCTGAAGCTTTCTTT; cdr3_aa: CASSVEGSAEAFF
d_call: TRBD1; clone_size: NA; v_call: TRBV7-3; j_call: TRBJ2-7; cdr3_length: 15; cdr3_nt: TGTGCCAGCATAGCGTCCGGGACAGGAGGTTACGAGCAGTACTTC; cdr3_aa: CASIASGTGGYEQYF
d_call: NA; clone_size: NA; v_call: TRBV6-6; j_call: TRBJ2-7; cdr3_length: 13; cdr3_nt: TGTGCCAGCGGGGGGGCGAGCTCCTACGAGCAGTACTTC; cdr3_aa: CASGGASSYEQYF
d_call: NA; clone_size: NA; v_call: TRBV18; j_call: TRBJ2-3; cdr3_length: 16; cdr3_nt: TGTGCCAGCTCACGGCCGGGACTGGCCAACACAGATACGCAGTATTTT; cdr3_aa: CASSRPGLANTDTQYF
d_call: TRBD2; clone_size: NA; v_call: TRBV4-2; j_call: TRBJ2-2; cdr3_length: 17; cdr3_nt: TGTGCCAGCAGCCCTGGGGCGGGGGGGCTCGGCACCGGGGAGCTGTTTTTT; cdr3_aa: CASSPGAGGLGTGELFF
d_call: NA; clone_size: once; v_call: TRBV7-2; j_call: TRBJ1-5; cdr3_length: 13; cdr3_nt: TGTGCCAGCAGTCAAACCGGGAACCAGCCCCAGCATTTT; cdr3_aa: CASSQTGNQPQHF
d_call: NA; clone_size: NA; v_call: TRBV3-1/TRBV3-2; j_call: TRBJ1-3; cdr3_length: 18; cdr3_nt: TGTGCCAGCAGCCAATGGGGAGGCGGGGACCGTTCTGGAAACACCATATATTTT; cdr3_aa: CASSQWGGGDRSGNTIYF
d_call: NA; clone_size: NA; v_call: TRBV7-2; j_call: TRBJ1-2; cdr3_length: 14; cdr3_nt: TGTGCCAGCAGCTTAGATTTCCCAGAGGGTGGCTACACCTTC; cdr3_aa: CASSLDFPEGGYTF
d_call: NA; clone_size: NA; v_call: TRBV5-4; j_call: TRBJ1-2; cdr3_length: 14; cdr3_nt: TGTGCCAGCAGCCTGGGACTTACTAACTATGGCTACACCTTC; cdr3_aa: CASSLGLTNYGYTF
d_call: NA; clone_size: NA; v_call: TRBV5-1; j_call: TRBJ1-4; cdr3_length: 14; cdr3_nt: TGCGCCAGCTCTACAGGAGCAACTAATGAAAAACTGTTTTTT; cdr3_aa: CASSTGATNEKLFF
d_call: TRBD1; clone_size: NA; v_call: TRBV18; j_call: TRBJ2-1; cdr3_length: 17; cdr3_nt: TGTGCCAGCTCACCAAGAAGCCCCGGGACAGGGGGGGATGAGCAGTTCTTC; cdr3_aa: CASSPRSPGTGGDEQFF
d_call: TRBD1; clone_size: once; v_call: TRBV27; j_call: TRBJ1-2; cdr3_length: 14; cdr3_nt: TGTGCCAGCAGCCGCGGGACAGGGAACTATGGCTACACCTTC; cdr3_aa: CASSRGTGNYGYTF
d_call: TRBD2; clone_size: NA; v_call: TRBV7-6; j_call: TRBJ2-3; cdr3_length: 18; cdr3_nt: TGTGCCAGCAGCTTACAAGGACTAGCGGGGGGGCTACCGTATACGCAGTATTTT; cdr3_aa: CASSLQGLAGGLPYTQYF
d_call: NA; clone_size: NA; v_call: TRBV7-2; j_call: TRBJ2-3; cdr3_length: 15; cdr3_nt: TGTGCCAGCAGCACGAATGGACATGCCACAGATACGCAGTATTTT; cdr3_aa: CASSTNGHATDTQYF
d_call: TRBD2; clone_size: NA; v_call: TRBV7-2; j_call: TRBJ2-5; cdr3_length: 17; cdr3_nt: TGTGCCAGCAGCATAAGGGTAGCGGGGGGGTTCGGAGAGACCCAGTACTTC; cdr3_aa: CASSIRVAGGFGETQYF
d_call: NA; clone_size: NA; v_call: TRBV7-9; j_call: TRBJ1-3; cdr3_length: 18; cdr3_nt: TGTGCCAGCAGCTTATCAAGCAGCGGGACGAACTCTGGAAACACCATATATTTT; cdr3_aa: CASSLSSSGTNSGNTIYF
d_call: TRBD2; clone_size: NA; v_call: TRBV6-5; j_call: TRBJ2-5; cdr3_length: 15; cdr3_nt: TGTGCCAGCAACAGCGGGGGGGGAGGCCAAGAGACCCAGTACTTC; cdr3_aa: CASNSGGGGQETQYF
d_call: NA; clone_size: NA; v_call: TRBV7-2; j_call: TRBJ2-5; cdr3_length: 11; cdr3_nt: TGTGCCAGCGGAGGGAAAGAGACCCAGTACTTC; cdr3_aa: CASGGKETQYF
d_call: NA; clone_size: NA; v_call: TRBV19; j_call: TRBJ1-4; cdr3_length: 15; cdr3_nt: TGTGCCAGTAGTCCACCGGGACTACCAAATGAAAAACTGTTTTTT; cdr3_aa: CASSPPGLPNEKLFF
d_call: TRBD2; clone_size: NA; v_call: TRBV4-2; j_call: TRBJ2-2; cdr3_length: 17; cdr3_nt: TGTGCCAGCAGCCAAGATTTTGGGGGGGCGAACACCGGGGAGCTGTTTTTT; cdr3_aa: CASSQDFGGANTGELFF
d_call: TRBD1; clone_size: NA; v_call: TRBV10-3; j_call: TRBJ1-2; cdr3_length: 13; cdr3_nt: TGTGCCTCCACCGGGACAGGGAACTATGGCTACACCTTC; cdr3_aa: CASTGTGNYGYTF
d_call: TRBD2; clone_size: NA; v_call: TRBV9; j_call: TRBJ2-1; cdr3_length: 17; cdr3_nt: TGTGCCAGCAGCGCTTTGGGGGCTAGCGGGGGAGGGGATGAGCAGTTCTTC; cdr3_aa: CASSALGASGGGDEQFF
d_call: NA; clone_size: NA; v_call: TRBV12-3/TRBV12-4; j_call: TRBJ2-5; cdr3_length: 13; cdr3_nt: TGTGCCAGCAGTTTTAGGGGCCAAGAGACCCAGTACTTC; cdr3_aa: CASSFRGQETQYF
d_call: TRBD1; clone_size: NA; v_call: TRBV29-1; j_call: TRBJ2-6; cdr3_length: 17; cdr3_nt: TGCAGCGTGGAACCGACAGGGGCGAGCTCTGGGGCCAACGTCCTGACTTTC; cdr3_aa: CSVEPTGASSGANVLTF
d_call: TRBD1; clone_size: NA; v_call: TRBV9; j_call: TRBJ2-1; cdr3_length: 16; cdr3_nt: TGTGCCAGCAGCGTAGGGGGGACAGGGGGTTTCGATGAGCAGTTCTTC; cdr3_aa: CASSVGGTGGFDEQFF
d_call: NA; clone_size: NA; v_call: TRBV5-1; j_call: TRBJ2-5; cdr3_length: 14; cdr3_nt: TGCGCCAGCACCTCCAGGGGTGTGAGTGAGACCCAGTACTTC; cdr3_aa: CASTSRGVSETQYF
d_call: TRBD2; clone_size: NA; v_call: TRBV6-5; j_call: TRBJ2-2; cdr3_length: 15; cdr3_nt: TGTGCCAGCGAACTAGCGGGGGCCAACACCGGGGAGCTGTTTTTT; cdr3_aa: CASELAGANTGELFF
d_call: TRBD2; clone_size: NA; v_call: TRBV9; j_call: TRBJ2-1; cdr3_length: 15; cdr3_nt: TGTGCCAGCGAGCGGGGGGGCCGCTCCTACAATGAGCAGTTCTTC; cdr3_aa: CASERGGRSYNEQFF
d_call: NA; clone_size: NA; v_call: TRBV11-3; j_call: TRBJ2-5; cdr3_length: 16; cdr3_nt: TGTGCCAGCAGCTTAGTATTGGCAGGGGGGAGGGAGACCCAGTACTTC; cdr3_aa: CASSLVLAGGRETQYF
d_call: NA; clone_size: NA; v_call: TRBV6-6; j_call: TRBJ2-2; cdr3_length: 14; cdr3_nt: TGTGCCAGCAGGAACAGGGTAACGTCCGGGGAGCTGTTTTTT; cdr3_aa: CASRNRVTSGELFF
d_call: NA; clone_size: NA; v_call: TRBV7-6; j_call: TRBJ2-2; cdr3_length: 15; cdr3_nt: TGTGCCAGCAGCTTAAATCCGGGGGACACCGGGGAGCTGTTTTTT; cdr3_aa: CASSLNPGDTGELFF
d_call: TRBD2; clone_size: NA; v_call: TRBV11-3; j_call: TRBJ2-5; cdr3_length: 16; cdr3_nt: TGTGCCAGTTCCGGTTTGGGACTAGCGGGGGAAGAGACCCAGTACTTC; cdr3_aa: CASSGLGLAGEETQYF
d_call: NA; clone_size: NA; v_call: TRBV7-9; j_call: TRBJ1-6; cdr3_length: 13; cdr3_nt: TGTGCCAGCAGTCCAGCGGGGTTTTCACCCCTCCACTTT; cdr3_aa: CASSPAGFSPLHF
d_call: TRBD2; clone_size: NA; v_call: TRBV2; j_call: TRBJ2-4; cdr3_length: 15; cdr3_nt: TGTGCCAGCAGTGGCCTAGCGGGGGGGCCCGTCATTCAGTACTTC; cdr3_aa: CASSGLAGGPVIQYF
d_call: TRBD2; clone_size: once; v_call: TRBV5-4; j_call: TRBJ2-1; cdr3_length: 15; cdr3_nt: TGTGCCAGCAGCTTTACTGGACTAGCAGGCAATGAGCAGTTCTTC; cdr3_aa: CASSFTGLAGNEQFF
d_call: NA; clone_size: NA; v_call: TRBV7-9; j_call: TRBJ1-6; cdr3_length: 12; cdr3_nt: TGTGCCAGCAGCGCACAAAATTCACCCCTCCACTTT; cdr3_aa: CASSAQNSPLHF
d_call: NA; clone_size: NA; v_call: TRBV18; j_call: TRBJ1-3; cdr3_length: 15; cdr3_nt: TGTGCCAGCTCACGGATGTCGGGCTCTGGAAACACCATATATTTT; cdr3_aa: CASSRMSGSGNTIYF
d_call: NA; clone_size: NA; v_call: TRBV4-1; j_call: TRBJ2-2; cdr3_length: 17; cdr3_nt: TGCGCCAGCAGCCAAGCAATAGGCGCAGGGAAGGGCGGGGAGCTGTTTTTT; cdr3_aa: CASSQAIGAGKGGELFF